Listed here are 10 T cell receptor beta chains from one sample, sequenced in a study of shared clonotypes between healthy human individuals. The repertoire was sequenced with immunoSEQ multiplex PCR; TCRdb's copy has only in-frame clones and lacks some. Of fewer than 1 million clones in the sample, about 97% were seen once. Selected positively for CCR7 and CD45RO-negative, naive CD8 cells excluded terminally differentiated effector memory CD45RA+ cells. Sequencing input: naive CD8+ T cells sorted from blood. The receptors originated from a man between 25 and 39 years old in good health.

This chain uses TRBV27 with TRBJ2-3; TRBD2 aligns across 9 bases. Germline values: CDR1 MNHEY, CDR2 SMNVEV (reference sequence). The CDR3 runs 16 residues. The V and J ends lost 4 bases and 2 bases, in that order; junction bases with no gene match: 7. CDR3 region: CASSSLASGDTDTQYF. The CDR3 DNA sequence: TGTGCCAGCAGTTCCCTGGCTAGCGGGGACACAGATACGCAGTATTTT.

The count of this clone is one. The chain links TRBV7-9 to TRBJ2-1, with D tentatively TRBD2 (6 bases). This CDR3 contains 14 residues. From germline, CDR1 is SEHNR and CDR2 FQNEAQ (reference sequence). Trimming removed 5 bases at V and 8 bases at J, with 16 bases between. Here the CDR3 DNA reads TGTGCCAGCAGCCCCGCGACTAGTCGCGATGAGCAGTTCTTC. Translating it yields CASSPATSRDEQFF.

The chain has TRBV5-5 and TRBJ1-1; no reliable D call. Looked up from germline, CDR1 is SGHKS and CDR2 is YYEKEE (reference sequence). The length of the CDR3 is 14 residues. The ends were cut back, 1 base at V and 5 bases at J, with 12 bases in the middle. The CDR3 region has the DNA TGTGCCAGCAGCTTGATTAGGGTAGGGACTGAAGCTTTCTTT. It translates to CASSLIRVGTEAFF.

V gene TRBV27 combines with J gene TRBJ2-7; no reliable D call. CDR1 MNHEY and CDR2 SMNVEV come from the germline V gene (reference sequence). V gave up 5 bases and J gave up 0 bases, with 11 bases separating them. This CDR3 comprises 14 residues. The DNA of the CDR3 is TGTGCCAGCAGTCCCCAGCAGAGCTCCTACGAGCAGTACTTC. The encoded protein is CASSPQQSSYEQYF.

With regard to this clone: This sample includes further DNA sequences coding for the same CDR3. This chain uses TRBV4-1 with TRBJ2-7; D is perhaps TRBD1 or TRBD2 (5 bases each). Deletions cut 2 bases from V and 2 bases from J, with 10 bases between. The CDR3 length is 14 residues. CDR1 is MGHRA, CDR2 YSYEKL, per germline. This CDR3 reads CASSQRDRAYEQYF. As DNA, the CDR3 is TGCGCCAGCAGCCAAAGGGACCGCGCCTACGAGCAGTACTTC.

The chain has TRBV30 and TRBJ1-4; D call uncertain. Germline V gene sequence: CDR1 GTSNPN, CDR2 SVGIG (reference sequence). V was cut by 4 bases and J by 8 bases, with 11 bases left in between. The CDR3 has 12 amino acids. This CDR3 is CAWTGVNEKLFF. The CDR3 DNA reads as TGTGCCTGGACTGGGGTTAACGAAAAACTGTTTTTT.

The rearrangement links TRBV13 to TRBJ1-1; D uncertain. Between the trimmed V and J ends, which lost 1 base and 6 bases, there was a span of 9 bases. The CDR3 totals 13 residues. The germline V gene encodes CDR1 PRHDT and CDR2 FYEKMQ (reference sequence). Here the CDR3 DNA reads TGTGCCAGCAGCTTAGTCGTACAGTCTGAAGCTTTCTTT. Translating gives CASSLVVQSEAFF. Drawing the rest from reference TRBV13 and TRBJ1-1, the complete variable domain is AAGVIQSPRHLIKEKRETATLKCYPIPRHDTVYWYQQGPGQDPQFLISFYEKMQSDKGSIPDRFSAQQFSDYHSELNMSSLELGDSALYFCASSLVVQSEAFFGQGTRLTVV.

DNA for the CDR3: TGTGCCAGCAGTTCGTTGGAGGGGGGTCCCGGGGAGCTGTTTTTT. Amino acid sequence: CASSSLEGGPGELFF. The J gene is TRBJ2-2, the V gene TRBV6-5; D possibly uses TRBD1 or TRBD2 (6 bases each). CDR3 size: 15 residues. Per the germline V gene, CDR1 is MNHEY and CDR2 is SVGAGI. Trimming left V 4 bases short and J 6 bases short, with 15 bases between.

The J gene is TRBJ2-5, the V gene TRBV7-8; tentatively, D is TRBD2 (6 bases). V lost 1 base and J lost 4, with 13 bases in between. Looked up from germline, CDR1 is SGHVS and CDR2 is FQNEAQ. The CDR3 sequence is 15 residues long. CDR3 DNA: TGTGCCAGCAGCTTAGGCGGGATCGGTGGAGAGACCCAGTACTTC. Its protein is CASSLGGIGGETQYF.

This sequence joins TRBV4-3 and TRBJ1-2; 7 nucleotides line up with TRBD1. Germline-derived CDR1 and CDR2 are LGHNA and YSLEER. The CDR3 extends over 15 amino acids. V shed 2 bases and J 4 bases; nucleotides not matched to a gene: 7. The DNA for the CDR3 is TGCGCCAGCAGCCAACCTGGGACAGCGACCTATGGCTACACCTTC. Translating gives CASSQPGTATYGYTF.